The clone carrying this T cell receptor beta chain showed up just once. Recovery meant two consecutive negative NP/OP PCR tests, professional clearance, or resolved symptoms. Germline V CDR1 and CDR2: SGHRS, YFSETQ. The CDR3 totals 17 residues. V trimming: 4 bases; J trimming: 5 bases; junction bases outside the gene matches: 9. This record comes from a study of blood T cell repertoires in COVID-19. The overall study: COVID-19 samples from acute and convalescent phases originated in the United States, Italy and Spain. Nucleic acid was either cDNA or gDNA, and it came from T cells, B-cell-depleted T cells, or PBMCs.

Authors' analysis steps: Quantification of nucleated cells was approximated via reference gene primer amplification. Some clones are missing from TCRdb's copy, which holds only in-frame ones; the method was immunoSEQ multiplex PCR. V, J and clone size are taken as reported in that table, and D and trimming were inferred from the DNA itself. The table includes about 130,000 clones, about 88% detected once. Sequenced material: PBMCs or T cells enriched from blood (not recorded which). The chain carries TRBV5-1 and TRBJ2-3; 14 bases fit TRBD2. This clonotype originated in a woman aged 45-65 years who had recovered from COVID-19. The CDR3 is CASSPDPGTSGRDTQYF. The DNA of the CDR3 is TGCGCCAGCAGCCCGGACCCCGGGACTAGCGGGAGAGATACGCAGTATTTT.